The 29 T cell receptor beta chains below all came from one sample that was sequenced in a study of cytomegalovirus exposure and HLA in healthy donors. Clones were sequenced by immunoSEQ multiplex PCR, and TCRdb holds only the in-frame ones, with some missing. The repertoire consists of about 160,000 clones, with around nine tenths occurring once and the leading ten covering 9% to 12%. Sequencing was performed on PBMCs. These receptors came from a woman younger than 35 in good health and CMV-seropositive.

This sequence joins TRBV6-5 and TRBJ1-3, with a possible D match to TRBD1 (6 bases). The V gene lost 2 bases and the J gene lost 1 base, with 12 bases spanning the gap. CDR1 and CDR2 from the germline V gene are MNHEY and SVGAGI. The CDR3 length is 16 residues. The CDR3 loop is CASSYDSGASGNTIYF. The DNA of the CDR3 is TGTGCCAGCAGTTACGATTCAGGGGCTTCTGGAAACACCATATATTTT.

CDR3 region: CASSGPGTGGRSTDTQYF. As DNA, the CDR3 is TGTGCCAGCTCCGGGCCAGGGACAGGGGGCAGAAGCACAGATACGCAGTATTTT. This rearrangement joins TRBV18 to TRBJ2-3; TRBD1 agrees at 12 bases. Germline CDR1 KGHSH, CDR2 LQKENI. Losses at the gene ends were 6 bases for V and 0 bases for J; bases not matched to a gene: 10. This CDR3 region has 18 residues.

The chain has TRBV4-3 and TRBJ2-2, with D possibly TRBD1 on 6 matching bases. Trimming pared 0 bases from V and 5 bases from J, leaving 13 bases between. Germline V gene lookup returns CDR1 LGHNA and CDR2 YSLEER. This CDR3 region has 16 residues. CDR3 coding DNA: TGCGCCAGCAGCCAAGATTTTGTCCAGGGGACCGGGGAGCTGTTTTTT. Its protein product is CASSQDFVQGTGELFF.

This clone has a single count. This chain connects TRBV14 to TRBJ2-3; the D is unclear. The CDR3 has 14 amino acids. From germline, CDR1 is SGHDN and CDR2 FVKESK. Trimming removed 1 base from V and 4 bases from J, with 9 bases in between. CDR3 amino acids: CASSQAVVPDTQYF. The CDR3 nucleotides are TGTGCCAGCAGCCAAGCGGTAGTCCCAGATACGCAGTATTTT.

The chain carries TRBV14 and TRBJ2-5; weak D call: TRBD2 (7 bases). Germline V gene data show CDR1 as SGHDN and CDR2 as FVKESK. The CDR3 extends over 16 amino acids. V lost 0 bases and J 5 bases, leaving 16 bases between the germline ends. The CDR3 loop is CASSQDWTRGSETQYF. The CDR3 region has the DNA TGTGCCAGCAGCCAAGACTGGACTAGGGGGAGCGAGACCCAGTACTTC.

The chain is built from TRBV7-6 and TRBJ2-7; TRBD2 agrees at 9 bases. Unmatched junction bases numbered 19, after V lost 5 bases and J lost 5 bases. The CDR3 has 18 residues. Germline CDR1 reads SGHVS; CDR2 reads FNYEAQ. The CDR3 nucleotides are TGTGCCAGCAGCCCTCCTATCGGAGCGGGAGGCGCCGGTGACGAGCAGTACTTC. It codes for CASSPPIGAGGAGDEQYF.

This chain uses TRBV23-1 with TRBJ1-3, with a tentative D call TRBD1 (6 bases). TRBV23-1 is recorded as an ORF, its role being uncertain. The ends were cut back, 8 bases at V and 1 base at J, with 6 bases in the middle. The CDR3 spans 12 residues. CDR3 sequence reads: CASGQSGNTIYF. In nucleotides, the CDR3 is TGCGCCAGCGGACAGTCTGGAAACACCATATATTTT.

This chain uses TRBV6-1 with TRBJ1-1; TRBD1 aligns across 7 bases. V dropped 7 bases and J dropped 1; count of bases not matched to a gene: 6. The CDR3 has 14 amino acids. Per the germline V gene, CDR1 is MNHNS and CDR2 is SASEGT. The CDR3 bases are TGTGCCAGCAACAGACAGGGCTCGAACACTGAAGCTTTCTTT. Protein product: CASNRQGSNTEAFF.

The V gene is TRBV15, the J gene TRBJ2-7; 8 nucleotides line up with TRBD2. The germline gives CDR1 LNHNV, CDR2 YYDKDF (reference sequence). The CDR3 covers 16 residues. The V gene end was trimmed by 3 bases and the J gene end by 3 bases; junction bases not matched to a gene: 10. In nucleotides, the CDR3 is TGTGCCACCAGCAGCGAACCAGTAGCGGGGTACTACGAGCAGTACTTC. Protein sequence: CATSSEPVAGYYEQYF.

The chain couples TRBV7-9 to TRBJ2-7, with D tentatively TRBD1 (6 bases). V was clipped by 5 bases and J by 2 bases, with 16 bases between them. CDR1 SEHNR and CDR2 FQNEAQ come from the germline V gene (reference sequence). CDR3 size: 15 residues. CDR3 coding DNA: TGTGCCAGCAGCCGGACAGCCGCGAGGACCTACGAGCAGTACTTC. As protein: CASSRTAARTYEQYF.

J is TRBJ1-1 and V is TRBV7-9; TRBD1 aligns across 8 bases. The trim removed 4 bases at V and 1 base at J, leaving 5 bases unmatched. The CDR3 length is 15 residues. CDR1 is SEHNR, CDR2 FQNEAQ, per germline (reference sequence). The CDR3 DNA sequence: TGTGCCAGCAGCTCAGCCGACAGGGGGAACACTGAAGCTTTCTTT. Its translation: CASSSADRGNTEAFF. Supplemented by reference TRBV7-9 and TRBJ1-1, the full variable domain reads DTGVSQNPRHKITKRGQNVTFRCDPISEHNRLYWYRQTLGQGPEFLTYFQNEAQLEKSRLLSDRFSAERPKGSFSTLEIQRTEQGDSAMYLCASSSADRGNTEAFFGQGTRLTVV.

The rearrangement joins TRBV6-5 to TRBJ2-7; maybe TRBD2 (6 bases). V was pared by 1 base and J by 2 bases, with 12 bases between. The germline gives CDR1 MNHEY, CDR2 SVGAGI. The length of the CDR3 is 15 residues. Here the CDR3 reads CASSYLGGVTYEQYF. The DNA for the CDR3 is TGTGCCAGCAGTTACTTGGGGGGAGTAACCTACGAGCAGTACTTC.

The chain uses TRBV5-4 and TRBJ1-2; no clear D gene. The germline CDR1 and CDR2 sequences are SGHNT and YYREEE (reference sequence). V lost 2 bases, J lost 4 bases, and 9 bases lay in between. The CDR3 consists of 13 residues. The CDR3 DNA reads as TGTGCCAGCAGCTTAGAGACTTTCTATGGCTACACCTTC. It yields the protein CASSLETFYGYTF.

Turning to this clone: Other DNA sequences in this specimen translate into the identical CDR3. The chain is built from TRBV11-3 and TRBJ2-2; tentative D call: TRBD2 (6 bases). The germline CDR1 and CDR2 sequences are SGHNT and YENEEA. Trimming stripped 5 bases from V and 0 bases from J, with 13 bases between. The CDR3 has 16 residues. The CDR3 sequence is CASSLGAGPNTGELFF. The DNA for the CDR3 is TGTGCCAGCAGCCTTGGGGCGGGACCGAACACCGGGGAGCTGTTTTTT.

CDR3 amino acids: CASSLAFGQGGQETQYF. For the CDR3, the DNA is TGCGCCAGCAGCTTGGCCTTCGGACAGGGCGGCCAAGAGACCCAGTACTTC. The J gene is TRBJ2-5, the V gene TRBV5-1; 8 bases map to TRBD1. There are 17 residues in the CDR3. Germline CDR1 is SGHRS and CDR2 is YFSETQ. Trimming at V came to 0 bases and at J to 1 base, leaving 8 bases not matched to a gene.

The chain is built from TRBV6-1 and TRBJ1-5; D uncertain. Germline V gene sequence: CDR1 MNHNS, CDR2 SASEGT. V gave up 7 bases and J gave up 7 bases, with 14 bases separating them. The CDR3 runs to 13 residues. CDR3 sequence (DNA): TGTGCCAGCACCCTGGGGAGAGGACAGCCCCAGCATTTT. Translation: CASTLGRGQPQHF.

The rearrangement uses TRBV6-5 and TRBJ1-4, with D perhaps TRBD1 (5 bases). V was trimmed by 6 bases and J by 6 bases, leaving 17 bases between them. CDR3 length equals 15 residues. Germline loops: CDR1 MNHEY, CDR2 SVGAGI. The CDR3 sequence: CASRRLARAYEKLFF. The CDR3 DNA follows: TGTGCCAGCAGAAGGCTCGCCAGGGCCTATGAAAAACTGTTTTTT.

The sample holds one count of this clone. The chain links TRBV30 to TRBJ1-1; 9 nucleotides agree with TRBD1. Losses at the gene ends were 4 bases for V and 8 bases for J; bases not matched to a gene: 5. Germline V gene lookup returns CDR1 GTSNPN and CDR2 SVGIG (reference sequence). This CDR3 has 12 amino acids. CDR3 loop: CAWNPGQGEAFF. CDR3 DNA sequence: TGTGCCTGGAACCCGGGACAGGGCGAAGCTTTCTTT.

This clone was recorded once. The rearrangement links TRBV5-1 to TRBJ2-5, with D unclear. Germline CDR1 is SGHRS and CDR2 is YFSETQ. This CDR3 has 12 residues. Trimming pared 3 bases from V and 1 base from J, leaving 4 bases between. CDR3 sequence: CASSSSQETQYF. CDR3 bases: TGCGCCAGCAGCTCCTCCCAAGAGACCCAGTACTTC.

The V gene is TRBV6-5, the J gene TRBJ1-1; D unclear. The length of the CDR3 is 13 residues. V lost 4 bases to trimming and J lost 5 bases, with 11 bases between them. The germline V gene encodes CDR1 MNHEY and CDR2 SVGAGI. In DNA form, the CDR3 reads TGTGCCAGCAGTTCTAGCGGGTGGACTGAAGCTTTCTTT. This translates into CASSSSGWTEAFF.

In regard to this clone: Other nucleotide sequences in the sample specify the same CDR3. The genes are TRBV7-2 and TRBJ2-1; no clear D gene. Trimming removed 1 base from V and 4 bases from J, with 8 bases in between. Germline V gene lookup returns CDR1 SGHTA and CDR2 FQGNSA. The CDR3 spans 14 residues. This CDR3 reads CASSLGAAYNEQFF. The CDR3 bases are TGTGCCAGCAGCTTAGGGGCAGCTTACAATGAGCAGTTCTTC. Full variable domain (missing parts from reference TRBV7-2 and TRBJ2-1): GAGVSQSPSNKVTEKGKDVELRCDPISGHTALYWYRQSLGQGLEFLIYFQGNSAPDKSGLPSDRFSAERTGGSVSTLTIQRTQQEDSAVYLCASSLGAAYNEQFFGPGTRLTVL.

Turning to this clone: Its ends do not fully match the called genes, so a read error is possible. The chain joins TRBV13 to TRBJ2-1; D possibly corresponds to TRBD1 (5 bases). The CDR3 totals 16 residues. CDR1 is PRHDT and CDR2 is FYEKMQ in the germline V gene (reference sequence). The CDR3 sequence is CASSYYPGSWGNEQFF. As DNA, the CDR3 is TGTGCCAGCAGCTATTATCCCGGGTCTTGGGGCAATGAACAGTTCTTC.

CDR3 nucleotide sequence: TGTGCCAGCAGTTTAAGTCGGACTGATTGGTTCTTC. It yields the protein CASSLSRTDWFF. The chain has TRBV28 and TRBJ2-1; D may be TRBD2 (5 bases). Germline lookup yields CDR1 MDHEN and CDR2 SYDVKM. The length of the CDR3 is 12 residues. Trimming shortened V by 2 bases and J by 15 bases, and 14 bases separated the two germline ends. Drawing the rest from reference TRBV28 and TRBJ2-1, the complete variable domain is DVKVTQSSRYLVKRTGEKVFLECVQDMDHENMFWYRQDPGLGLRLIYFSYDVKMKEKGDIPEGYSVSREKKERFSLILESASTNQTSMYLCASSLSRTDWFFGPGTRLTVL.

In its sample, this clone was seen once. The chain combines TRBV5-1 with TRBJ2-7, with D perhaps TRBD2 (6 bases). V lost 0 bases and J lost 2, with 12 bases in between. The CDR3 spans 15 residues. Germline V gene lookup returns CDR1 SGHRS and CDR2 YFSETQ. CDR3 DNA sequence: TGCGCCAGCAGCTTGGTCCGGCGGGAAGCCTACGAGCAGTACTTC. It specifies CASSLVRREAYEQYF.

The chain has TRBV4-1 and TRBJ2-5; D may be TRBD2 (5 bases). The CDR3 consists of 18 residues. Germline loops: CDR1 MGHRA, CDR2 YSYEKL. V lost 0 bases and J lost 5, with 22 bases in between. The DNA of the CDR3 is TGCGCCAGCAGCCAAGATCAGTCTGGGGTAGCGCCCGCGGAGACCCAGTACTTC. Encoded protein: CASSQDQSGVAPAETQYF.

The chain is built from TRBV9 and TRBJ2-2, with 7 positions matching TRBD1. The J segment lost 3 bases and the V segment lost 4 bases, leaving 6 bases of the junction unmatched. Germline V gene sequence: CDR1 SGDLS, CDR2 YYNGEE. This CDR3 spans 15 amino acids. The CDR3 DNA sequence: TGTGCCAGCAGCCCCCGGACAGGTTACACCGGGGAGCTGTTTTTT. Protein product: CASSPRTGYTGELFF.

V is TRBV5-1 and J is TRBJ2-7, with no clear D. V lost 5 bases to trimming and J lost 0 bases, with 15 bases between them. Germline CDR1 and CDR2: SGHRS and YFSETQ. The CDR3 has 15 residues. The CDR3 loop is CASSKAAPSSYEQYF. The DNA of the CDR3 is TGCGCCAGCAGTAAGGCGGCCCCAAGCTCCTACGAGCAGTACTTC.

The rearrangement uses TRBV5-1 and TRBJ2-1; weak D call: TRBD2 (6 bases). This CDR3 comprises 15 residues. The V and J ends lost 4 bases and 5 bases respectively, with 16 bases between them. In germline, CDR1 is SGHRS, CDR2 YFSETQ. CDR3 loop: CASSPTRAGHNEQFF. In nucleotides, the CDR3 is TGCGCCAGCAGCCCCACCCGGGCGGGACACAATGAGCAGTTCTTC.

The chain couples TRBV6-7 to TRBJ2-7; 7 bases line up with TRBD2. TRBV6-7 is placed among ORFs of uncertain function. V dropped 1 base and J dropped 3; count of bases not matched to a gene: 0. There are 13 residues in the CDR3. CDR3 residues: CASSYWEGYEQYF. The CDR3 DNA is TGTGCCAGCAGTTACTGGGAGGGCTACGAGCAGTACTTC.